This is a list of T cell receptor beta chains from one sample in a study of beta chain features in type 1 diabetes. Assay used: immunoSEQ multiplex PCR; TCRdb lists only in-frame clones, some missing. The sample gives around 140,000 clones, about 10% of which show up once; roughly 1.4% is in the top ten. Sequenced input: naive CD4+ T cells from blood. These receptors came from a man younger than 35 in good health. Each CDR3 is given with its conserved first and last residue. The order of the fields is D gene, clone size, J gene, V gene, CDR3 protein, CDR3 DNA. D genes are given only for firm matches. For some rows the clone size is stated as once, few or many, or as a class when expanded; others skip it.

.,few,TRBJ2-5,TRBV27,CASRWGGAGEETQYF,TGTGCCAGCAGGTGGGGGGGGGCCGGGGAAGAGACCCAGTACTTC
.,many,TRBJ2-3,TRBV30,CAWDTSTDTQYF,TGTGCCTGGGATACTAGCACAGATACGCAGTATTTT
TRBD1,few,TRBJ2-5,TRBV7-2,CASKARWAGGETQYF,TGTGCCAGCAAAGCCCGGTGGGCAGGGGGAGAGACCCAGTACTTC
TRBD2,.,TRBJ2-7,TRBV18,CASSPSSGGTYEQYF,TGTGCCAGCTCACCTTCTAGCGGGGGAACCTACGAGCAGTACTTC
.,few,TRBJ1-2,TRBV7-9,CASSKQNPQVNGYTF,TGTGCCAGCAGCAAACAAAATCCCCAAGTTAATGGCTACACCTTC
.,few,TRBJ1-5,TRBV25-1,CASSEGRGHNQPQHF,TGTGCCAGCAGTGAAGGGCGGGGGCATAATCAGCCCCAGCATTTT
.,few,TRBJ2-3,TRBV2,CASSFRGFRTDTQYF,TGTGCCAGCAGCTTTAGGGGGTTTCGCACAGATACGCAGTATTTT
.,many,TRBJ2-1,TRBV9,CASSQRLVNEQFF,TGTGCCAGCAGCCAGAGACTCGTCAATGAGCAGTTCTTC
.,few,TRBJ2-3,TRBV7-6,CASSLPAAQDTQYF,TGTGCCAGCAGCTTACCAGCGGCTCAAGATACGCAGTATTTT
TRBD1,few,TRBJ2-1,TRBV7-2,CASSLEGQVSYNEQFF,TGTGCCAGCAGCTTAGAAGGACAGGTATCCTACAATGAGCAGTTCTTC
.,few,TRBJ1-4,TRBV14,CASSPPGSSGGKLFF,TGTGCCAGCAGCCCCCCTGGTTCCTCGGGGGGAAAACTGTTTTTT
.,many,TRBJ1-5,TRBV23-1,CASSQARGREPQHF,TGCGCCAGCAGTCAAGCAAGGGGCAGGGAGCCCCAGCATTTT
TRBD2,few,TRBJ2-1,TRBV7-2,CASSLLTTSPPYNEQFF,TGTGCCAGCAGCTTATTAACGACTAGCCCTCCTTACAATGAGCAGTTCTTC
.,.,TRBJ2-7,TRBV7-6,CASSRWGDEQYF,TGTGCCAGCAGCCGGTGGGGCGACGAGCAGTACTTC
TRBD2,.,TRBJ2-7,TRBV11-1,CASSMGLAVHEQYF,TGTGCCAGCAGCATGGGACTAGCAGTCCACGAGCAGTACTTC
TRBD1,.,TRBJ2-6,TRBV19,CASSEQGAGANVLTF,TGTGCCAGTAGTGAACAGGGGGCTGGTGCCAACGTCCTGACTTTC
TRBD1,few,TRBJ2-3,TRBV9,CASSVARTGGTDTQYF,TGTGCCAGCAGCGTAGCCCGGACAGGGGGCACAGATACGCAGTATTTT
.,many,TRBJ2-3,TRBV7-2,CASSFSRGVRDTQYF,TGTGCCAGCAGCTTCTCGCGGGGCGTTCGGGATACGCAGTATTTT
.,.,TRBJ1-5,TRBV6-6,CASSYSWAHPQHF,TGTGCCAGCAGTTACTCGTGGGCCCACCCCCAGCATTTT
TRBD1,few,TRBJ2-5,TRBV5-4,CASSSRTGLETQYF,TGTGCCAGCAGCTCCCGGACAGGGCTCGAGACCCAGTACTTC
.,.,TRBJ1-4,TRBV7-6,CASSSLGGASEKLFF,TGTGCCAGCAGCTCCCTAGGGGGGGCGAGCGAAAAACTGTTTTTT
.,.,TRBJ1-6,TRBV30,CAWSLLTTDSPLHF,TGTGCCTGGAGTCTGTTGACAACCGATTCACCCCTCCACTTT
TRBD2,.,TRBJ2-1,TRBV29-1,CSVGGTQAYNEQFF,TGCAGCGTGGGGGGGACGCAAGCCTACAATGAGCAGTTCTTC
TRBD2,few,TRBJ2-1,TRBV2,CASSESSGGQNEQFF,TGTGCCAGCAGTGAATCGAGCGGGGGGCAGAATGAGCAGTTCTTC
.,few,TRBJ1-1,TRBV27,CASSSPGGYTEAFF,TGTGCCAGCAGTTCCCCCGGGGGGTACACTGAAGCTTTCTTT
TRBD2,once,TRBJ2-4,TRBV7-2,CASSPGEGVIQYF,TGTGCCAGCAGCCCGGGGGAGGGAGTCATTCAGTACTTC
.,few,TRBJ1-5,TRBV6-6,CASSYIRGDSNQPQHF,TGTGCCAGCAGTTACATCAGGGGAGATAGCAATCAGCCCCAGCATTTT
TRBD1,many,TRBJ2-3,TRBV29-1,CSVNRGAPDTQYF,TGCAGCGTTAACAGGGGAGCCCCGGATACGCAGTATTTT
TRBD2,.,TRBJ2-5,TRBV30,CAWNLPGLAVQETQYF,TGTGCCTGGAATCTCCCGGGACTAGCGGTCCAAGAGACCCAGTACTTC
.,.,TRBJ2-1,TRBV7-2,CASSLARNEQFF,TGTGCCAGCAGCTTAGCGCGGAATGAGCAGTTCTTC
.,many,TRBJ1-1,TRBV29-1,CSVATGSSEAFF,TGCAGCGTAGCTACAGGGAGTAGTGAAGCTTTCTTT
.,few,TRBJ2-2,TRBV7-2,CASSPGGPVGTGELFF,TGTGCCAGCAGCCCCGGGGGTCCAGTTGGCACCGGGGAGCTGTTTTTT